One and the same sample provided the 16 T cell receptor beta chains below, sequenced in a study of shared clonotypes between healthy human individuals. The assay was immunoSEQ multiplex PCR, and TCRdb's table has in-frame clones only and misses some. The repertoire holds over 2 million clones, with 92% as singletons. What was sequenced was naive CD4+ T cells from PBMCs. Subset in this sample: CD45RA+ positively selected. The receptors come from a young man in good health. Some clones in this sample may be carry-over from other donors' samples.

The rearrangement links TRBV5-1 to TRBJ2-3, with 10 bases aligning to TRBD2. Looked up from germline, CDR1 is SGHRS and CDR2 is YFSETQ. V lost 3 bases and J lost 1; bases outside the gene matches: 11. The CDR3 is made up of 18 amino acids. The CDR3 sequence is CASSYGLAGESGTDTQYF. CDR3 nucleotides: TGCGCCAGCAGCTACGGCCTAGCGGGAGAATCTGGCACAGATACGCAGTATTTT.

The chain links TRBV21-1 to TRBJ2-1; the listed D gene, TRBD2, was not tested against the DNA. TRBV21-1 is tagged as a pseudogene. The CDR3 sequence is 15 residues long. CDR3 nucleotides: TGTGCCAGCAGCAAAGTGCAGGCTTCGGGGAATGAGCAGTTCTTC. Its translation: CASSKVQASGNEQFF.

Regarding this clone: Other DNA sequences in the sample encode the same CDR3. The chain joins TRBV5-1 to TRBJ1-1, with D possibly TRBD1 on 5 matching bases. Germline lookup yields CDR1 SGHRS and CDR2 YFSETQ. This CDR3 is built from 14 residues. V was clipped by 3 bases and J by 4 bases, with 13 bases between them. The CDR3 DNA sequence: TGCGCCAGCAGCTCTCAGGGAGGTGGCACTGAAGCTTTCTTT. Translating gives CASSSQGGGTEAFF.

The CDR3 region is CASPGQSYEQYF. Here the CDR3 DNA reads TGCGCCAGTCCGGGACAGTCCTACGAGCAGTACTTC. The chain links TRBV4-1 to TRBJ2-7; TRBD1 agrees at 7 bases. Germline V gives CDR1 MGHRA, CDR2 YSYEKL. The CDR3 is made up of 12 amino acids. J lost 1 base, V lost 9 bases, and 3 bases had no gene match.

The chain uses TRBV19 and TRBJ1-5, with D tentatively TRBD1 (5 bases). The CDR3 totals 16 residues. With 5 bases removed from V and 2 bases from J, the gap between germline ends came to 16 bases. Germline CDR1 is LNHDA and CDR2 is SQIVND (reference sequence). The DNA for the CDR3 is TGTGCCAGTAGTCCCCGGACACCAACGGGCAATCAGCCCCAGCATTTT. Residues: CASSPRTPTGNQPQHF. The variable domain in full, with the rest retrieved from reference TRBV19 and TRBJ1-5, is DGGITQSPKYLFRKEGQNVTLSCEQNLNHDAMYWYRQDPGQGLRLIYYSQIVNDFQKGDIAEGYSVSREKKESFPLTVTSAQKNPTAFYLCASSPRTPTGNQPQHFGDGTRLSIL.

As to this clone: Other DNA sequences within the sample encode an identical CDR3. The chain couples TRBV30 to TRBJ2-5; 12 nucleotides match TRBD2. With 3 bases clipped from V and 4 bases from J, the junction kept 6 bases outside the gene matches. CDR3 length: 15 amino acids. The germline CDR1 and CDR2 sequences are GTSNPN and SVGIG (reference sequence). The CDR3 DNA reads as TGTGCCTGGAGATCTAGCGGGAGGGCCACAGAGACCCAGTACTTC. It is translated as CAWRSSGRATETQYF.

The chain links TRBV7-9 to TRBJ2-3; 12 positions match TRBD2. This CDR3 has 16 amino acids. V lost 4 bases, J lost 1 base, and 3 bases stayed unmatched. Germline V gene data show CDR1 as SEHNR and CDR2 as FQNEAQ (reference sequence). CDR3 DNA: TGTGCCAGCAGCTGGAGACTAGCGGGAGGCACAGATACGCAGTATTTT. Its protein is CASSWRLAGGTDTQYF. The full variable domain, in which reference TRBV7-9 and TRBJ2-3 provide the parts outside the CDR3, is DTGVSQNPRHKITKRGQNVTFRCDPISEHNRLYWYRQTLGQGPEFLTYFQNEAQLEKSRLLSDRFSAERPKGSFSTLEIQRTEQGDSAMYLCASSWRLAGGTDTQYFGPGTRLTVL.

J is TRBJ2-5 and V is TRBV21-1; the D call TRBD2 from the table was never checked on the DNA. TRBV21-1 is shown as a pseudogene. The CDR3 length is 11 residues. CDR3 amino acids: CASSRRKTQYF. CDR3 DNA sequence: TGTGCCAGCAGTCGGAGGAAGACCCAGTACTTC.

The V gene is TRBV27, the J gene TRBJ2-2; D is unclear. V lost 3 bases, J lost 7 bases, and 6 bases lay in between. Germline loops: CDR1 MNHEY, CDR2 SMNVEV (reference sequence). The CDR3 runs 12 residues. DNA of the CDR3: TGTGCCAGCAGTTTGGAAGGCGGGGAGCTGTTTTTT. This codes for CASSLEGGELFF.

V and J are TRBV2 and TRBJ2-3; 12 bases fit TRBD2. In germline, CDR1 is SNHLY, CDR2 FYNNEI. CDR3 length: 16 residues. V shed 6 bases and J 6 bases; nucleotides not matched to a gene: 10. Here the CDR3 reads CASSRGLAGKGDTQYF. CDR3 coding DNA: TGTGCCAGCAGCCGAGGACTAGCGGGAAAGGGGGATACGCAGTATTTT.

The CDR3 DNA is TGCGCCAGCAGTCCAAGATACAGCTACGAGCAGTACTTC. It yields the protein CASSPRYSYEQYF. The chain is built from TRBV4-3 and TRBJ2-7, with D hard to call. V dropped 6 bases and J dropped 3 bases, with 12 bases sitting between them. Looked up from germline, CDR1 is LGHNA and CDR2 is YSLEER. CDR3 length: 13 amino acids.

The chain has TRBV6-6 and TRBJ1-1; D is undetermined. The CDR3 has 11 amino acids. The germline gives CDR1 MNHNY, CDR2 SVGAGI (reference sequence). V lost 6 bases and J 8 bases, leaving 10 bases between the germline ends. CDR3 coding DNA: TGTGCCAGCAGCCAGAGATTAGAAGCTTTCTTT. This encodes CASSQRLEAFF.

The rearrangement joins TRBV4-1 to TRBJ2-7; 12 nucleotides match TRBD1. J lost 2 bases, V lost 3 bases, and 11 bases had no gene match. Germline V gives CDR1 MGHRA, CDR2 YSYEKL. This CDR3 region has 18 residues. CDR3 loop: CASSHRSGTGGPAYEQYF. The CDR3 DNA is TGCGCCAGCAGCCACCGCTCCGGGACAGGGGGCCCTGCCTACGAGCAGTACTTC.

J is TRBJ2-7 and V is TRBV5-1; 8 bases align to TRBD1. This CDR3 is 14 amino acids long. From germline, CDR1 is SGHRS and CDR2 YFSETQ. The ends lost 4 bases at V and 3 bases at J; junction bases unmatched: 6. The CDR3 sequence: CASSRSGQDYEQYF. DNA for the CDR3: TGCGCCAGCAGCCGATCGGGACAGGACTACGAGCAGTACTTC.

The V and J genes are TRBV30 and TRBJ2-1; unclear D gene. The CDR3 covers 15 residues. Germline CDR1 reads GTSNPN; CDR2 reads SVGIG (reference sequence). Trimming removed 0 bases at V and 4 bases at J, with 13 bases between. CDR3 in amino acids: CAWSVLLARYNEQFF. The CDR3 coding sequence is TGTGCCTGGAGTGTGTTATTAGCAAGGTACAATGAGCAGTTCTTC.

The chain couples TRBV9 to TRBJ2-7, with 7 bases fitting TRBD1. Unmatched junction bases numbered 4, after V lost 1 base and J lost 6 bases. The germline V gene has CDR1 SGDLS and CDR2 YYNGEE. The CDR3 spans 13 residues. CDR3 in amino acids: CASSVQGVGEQYF. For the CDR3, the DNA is TGTGCCAGCAGCGTACAGGGGGTCGGCGAGCAGTACTTC. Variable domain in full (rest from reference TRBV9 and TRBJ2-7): DSGVTQTPKHLITATGQRVTLRCSPRSGDLSVYWYQQSLDQGLQFLIQYYNGEERAKGNILERFSAQQFPDLHSELNLSSLELGDSALYFCASSVQGVGEQYFGPGTRLTVT.